The 26 T cell receptor beta chains below come from one sample, sequenced in a study of T cells in Graves' hyperthyroidism and ophthalmopathy. TCR beta CDR3 sequences were amplified from RNA transcripts. During a first-round RT-PCR of the TCR CDR3, the HTBI primer set was used. TCRdb passed the multiplex PCR reads through MiXCR, listing each CDR3 protein once. The repertoire holds about 400,000 distinct CDR3 sequences, with 15% to 19% as singletons. Sequenced input: blood. Source of these receptors: a woman between 18 and 29 years old with Graves' hyperthyroidism.

The table lists this clonotype with many counts. V and J are TRBV15 and TRBJ2-2, with 10 bases lining up with TRBD2. The CDR3 covers 19 residues. V lost 0 bases to trimming and J lost 7 bases; unmatched junction nucleotides: 14. Germline V gene data show CDR1 as LNHNV and CDR2 as YYDKDF (reference sequence). CDR3 in DNA: TGTGCCACCAGCAGAGATGCCCGTCCTAGCGGGAGAGGAATCGGGGAGCTGTTTTTT. Translating gives CATSRDARPSGRGIGELFF.

This clonotype has at least ten counts. The CDR3, as DNA: TGTGCTAGTGCCCCCGCGGCGCAGACCCAGTACTTC. This sequence encodes CASAPAAQTQYF. The chain joins TRBV12-5 to TRBJ2-5; D gene unclear. The length of the CDR3 is 12 residues. V was cut by 7 bases and J by 6 bases, with 12 bases left in between. CDR1 and CDR2 (germline): LGHNT, FRNRAP.

This clonotype has at least ten counts. The rearrangement links TRBV20-1 to TRBJ2-3; D not certain. The CDR3 extends over 15 amino acids. V lost 1 base and J lost 2, with 13 bases in between. CDR1 is DFQATT and CDR2 is SNEGSKA in the germline V gene (reference sequence). The CDR3 loop reads CSARVPTRPTDTQYF. DNA of the CDR3: TGCAGTGCTAGAGTTCCGACCAGACCCACAGATACGCAGTATTTT.

This clonotype has a count of ten or more. V and J are TRBV10-3 and TRBJ2-2, with no clear D. The CDR3 is 15 amino acids. Germline-derived CDR1 and CDR2 are ENHRY and SYGVKD. V gave up 6 bases and J gave up 0 bases, with 11 bases separating them. The CDR3, as DNA: TGTGCCATCAGGGGGATCCAGCCGAACACCGGGGAGCTGTTTTTT. This codes for CAIRGIQPNTGELFF.

This clonotype was observed at least ten times. V gene TRBV4-1 combines with J gene TRBJ1-1; D may be TRBD1 (6 bases). V was pared by 6 bases and J by 0 bases, with 11 bases between. The germline V gene has CDR1 MGHRA and CDR2 YSYEKL. The length of the CDR3 is 14 residues. CDR3 amino acids: CASSLRGLNTEAFF. The DNA of the CDR3 is TGCGCCAGCAGTCTAAGGGGGTTGAACACTGAAGCTTTCTTT.

Concerning this clonotype: A much larger clone lies a single base off, so this may be a read error. The genes are TRBV10-3 and TRBJ2-1; D perhaps matches TRBD1 (7 bases). Germline CDR1 is ENHRY and CDR2 is SYGVKD. V was trimmed by 8 bases and J by 1 base, leaving 12 bases between them. This CDR3 has 14 residues. The CDR3 region is CAIGGGKSYNEQFF. Written as DNA, the CDR3 is TGTGCCATCGGAGGGGGCAAGTCCTACAATGAGCAGTTCTTC.

The table lists this clonotype with a few counts. V is TRBV6-1 and J is TRBJ2-1; 9 bases fit TRBD1. This CDR3 is built from 13 residues. The ends lost 5 bases at V and 7 bases at J; junction bases unmatched: 3. The V gene's germline CDR1 is MNHNS and CDR2 SASEGT. CDR3 in amino acids: CASSTGGWNEQFF. CDR3 sequence (DNA): TGTGCCAGCAGTACAGGGGGCTGGAATGAGCAGTTCTTC.

This clonotype was counted many times. This rearrangement joins TRBV6-6 to TRBJ2-7; 10 bases are a match to TRBD1. Germline CDR1 reads MNHNY; CDR2 reads SVGAGI (reference sequence). With V trimmed by 0 bases and J by 6 bases, 8 bases remained unmatched. CDR3 size: 16 residues. CDR3 in DNA: TGTGCCAGCAGTTACTCGACGGGACAGGGGCCGGGCGAGCAGTACTTC. Amino acids: CASSYSTGQGPGEQYF.

This clonotype was recorded many times. The CDR3 sequence: CSATGHLNSPLHF. DNA of the CDR3: TGCAGTGCTACGGGACACCTCAATTCACCCCTCCACTTT. This rearrangement joins TRBV20-1 to TRBJ1-6; TRBD1 is a possible D gene (6 bases). Deletions cut 4 bases from V and 7 bases from J, with 11 bases between. The CDR3 covers 13 residues. CDR1 and CDR2 from the germline V gene are DFQATT and SNEGSKA (reference sequence).

With respect to this clonotype: An end of the junction does not agree with germline; a read error may underlie this. The chain combines TRBV12-3 or TRBV12-4 with TRBJ2-7; no reliable D call. This CDR3 is built from 12 residues. The chain's CDR3 is CASGLEAYEQYF. For the CDR3, the DNA is TGTGCCAGCGGTTTAGAGGCCTACGAGCAGTACTTC.

This sequence joins TRBV10-2 and TRBJ1-2; D call uncertain. The CDR3 covers 12 residues. The germline V and J ends were trimmed by 10 bases and 2 bases, with 11 bases remaining between them. CDR1 is WSHSY and CDR2 is SAAADI in the germline V gene. The CDR3 bases are TGCGCCACTCAGGATACGAACTATGGCTACACCTTC. Its protein product is CATQDTNYGYTF.

As concerns this clonotype: Being one base from a much bigger clone, this may be a read error. This sequence joins TRBV12-3 or TRBV12-4 and TRBJ1-5; D gene unclear. This CDR3 comprises 14 residues. DNA of the CDR3: TGTGCCCGCAGTTTTTCTGGTCCTGGGCAGCCCCAGCATTTT. It encodes CARSFSGPGQPQHF.

This chain links TRBV10-3 with TRBJ1-5; tentatively, D is TRBD1 (6 bases). V lost 2 bases to trimming and J lost 5 bases, with 10 bases between them. The CDR3 consists of 14 residues. The germline V gene has CDR1 ENHRY and CDR2 SYGVKD. Written as DNA, the CDR3 is TGTGCCATCAGTGAGAACACAGGGTATCAGCCCCAGCATTTT. Residues: CAISENTGYQPQHF.

The table lists this clonotype with many counts. The J gene is TRBJ2-3, the V gene TRBV7-3, with D possibly matching TRBD2 (5 bases). The CDR3 is made up of 15 amino acids. Germline CDR1 and CDR2: SGHTA and FQGTGA. Trimming cost V 1 base and J 3 bases, with 11 bases left between them. Here the CDR3 DNA reads TGTGCCAGCAGCTTAATTGGGAGAGAGACAGATACGCAGTATTTT. As protein: CASSLIGRETDTQYF.

There are many counts of this clonotype. The chain has TRBV20-1 and TRBJ1-2; no reliable D call. Trimming removed 4 bases from V and 2 bases from J, with 20 bases in between. The CDR3 has 16 amino acids. Germline loops: CDR1 DFQATT, CDR2 SNEGSKA (reference sequence). CDR3: CSAIPSRTPTNYGYTF. The CDR3 bases are TGCAGTGCTATCCCCTCGCGCACACCGACAAACTATGGCTACACCTTC.

In this sample, this clonotype turned up many times. The chain carries TRBV3-1 and TRBJ2-7; D perhaps matches TRBD2 (5 bases). Per germline, CDR1 LGHDT and CDR2 YNNKEL (reference sequence). This CDR3 spans 15 amino acids. The V and J ends lost 1 base and 6 bases respectively, with 16 bases between them. Here the CDR3 reads CASSQAGGTGSEQYF. In DNA, the CDR3 is TGTGCCAGCAGCCAAGCGGGCGGCACGGGGTCCGAGCAGTACTTC.

The V gene is TRBV30, the J gene TRBJ2-1, with 14 bases identical to TRBD2. The trim removed 1 base at V and 9 bases at J, leaving 2 bases unmatched. Germline lookup yields CDR1 GTSNPN and CDR2 SVGIG (reference sequence). The CDR3 spans 14 residues. This chain's CDR3 is CAWSGLAGGCEQFF. The CDR3 region has the DNA TGTGCCTGGAGTGGACTAGCGGGAGGGTGTGAGCAGTTCTTC.

This clonotype appeared a few times. The V and J genes are TRBV25-1 and TRBJ2-5; 7 bases map to TRBD1. Unmatched junction bases numbered 4, after V lost 2 bases and J lost 4 bases. Germline CDR1 reads MGHDK; CDR2 reads SYGVNS. The CDR3 length is 14 residues. Here the CDR3 reads CASSERDRVETQYF. The CDR3 DNA reads TGTGCCAGCAGTGAACGTGACAGGGTAGAGACCCAGTACTTC.

Comments on this clonotype: A much larger clone is a single base away; this may be a read error. This CDR3 is missing its conserved last phenylalanine or tryptophan, likely due to a read error. This chain links TRBV12-3 or TRBV12-4 with TRBJ2-1; D might be TRBD1 or TRBD2, each matching 5 bases. This CDR3 has 13 amino acids. With 8 bases removed from V and 4 bases from J, the gap between germline ends came to 12 bases. The CDR3 is CASYRGSYNEQFS. The CDR3 nucleotides read TGTGCCAGCTATCGGGGCTCTTACAATGAGCAGTTCTCC.

The table lists this clonotype with many counts. The V gene is TRBV5-1, the J gene TRBJ1-2; 9 nucleotides line up with TRBD1. V lost 2 bases and J lost 2; bases outside the gene matches: 4. CDR3 length: 15 residues. The germline V gene encodes CDR1 SGHRS and CDR2 YFSETQ. CDR3 protein: CASSFAGTGNYGYTF. The CDR3 DNA reads as TGCGCCAGCAGCTTCGCCGGGACAGGGAACTATGGCTACACCTTC.

This clonotype was recorded at least ten times. The chain uses TRBV27 and TRBJ1-2; D remains unclear. There are 14 residues in the CDR3. Trimming took off 5 bases at V and 0 bases at J, with 10 bases between the two ends. Germline V CDR1 and CDR2: MNHEY, SMNVEV (reference sequence). CDR3 in amino acids: CASSRNPPNYGYTF. The CDR3 nucleotides are TGTGCCAGCAGTCGAAATCCCCCTAACTATGGCTACACCTTC.

This clonotype was detected only a few times. This chain joins TRBV7-9 and TRBJ1-4; 10 bases line up with TRBD1. The CDR3 is 15 amino acids. Germline CDR1 and CDR2: SEHNR and FQNEAQ (reference sequence). Unmatched junction bases numbered 8, after V lost 5 bases and J lost 8 bases. The CDR3 DNA reads TGTGCCAGCAGCCCTAGGACAGGGGGAGGCGAAAAACTGTTTTTT. Amino acid sequence: CASSPRTGGGEKLFF.

To note about this clonotype: This could be a read error, since a much larger clone is one nucleotide away. This chain connects TRBV11-3 to TRBJ2-3; D is ambiguous. The V and J ends lost 2 bases and 3 bases respectively, with 12 bases between them. There are 15 residues in the CDR3. Germline V gene data show CDR1 as SGHNT and CDR2 as YENEEA. CDR3 loop: CASSLSPAATDTQYF. The CDR3 nucleotides are TGTGCCAGCAGCTTATCGCCAGCAGCGACAGATACGCAGTATTTT.

CDR3 sequence reads: CASSWLRDESSYEQYF. The CDR3 region has the DNA TGTGCCAGCAGTTGGCTACGGGACGAGAGCTCCTACGAGCAGTACTTC. V gene TRBV28 combines with J gene TRBJ2-7; D may be TRBD1 or TRBD2 (5 bases each). Between the trimmed V and J ends, which lost 4 bases and 0 bases, there was a span of 16 bases. Germline loops: CDR1 MDHEN, CDR2 SYDVKM. The CDR3 consists of 16 residues.

The sample holds many counts of this clonotype. The V gene is TRBV2, the J gene TRBJ1-1; TRBD1 agrees at 8 bases. The germline V gene encodes CDR1 SNHLY and CDR2 FYNNEI. Losses at the gene ends were 6 bases for V and 5 bases for J; bases not matched to a gene: 11. The CDR3 has 15 amino acids. CDR3 in DNA: TGTGCCAGCAGACACGGACAGGGCCTGGGTACTGAAGCTTTCTTT. It specifies CASRHGQGLGTEAFF.

This clonotype was observed many times. The genes are TRBV9 and TRBJ2-7; 7 positions match TRBD2. This CDR3 region has 16 residues. Germline V gene data show CDR1 as SGDLS and CDR2 as YYNGEE. V lost 0 bases to trimming and J lost 1 base; unmatched junction nucleotides: 7. The CDR3 region is CASSVAAGDPSYEQYF. CDR3 sequence (DNA): TGTGCCAGCAGCGTAGCTGCGGGGGACCCATCCTACGAGCAGTACTTC.